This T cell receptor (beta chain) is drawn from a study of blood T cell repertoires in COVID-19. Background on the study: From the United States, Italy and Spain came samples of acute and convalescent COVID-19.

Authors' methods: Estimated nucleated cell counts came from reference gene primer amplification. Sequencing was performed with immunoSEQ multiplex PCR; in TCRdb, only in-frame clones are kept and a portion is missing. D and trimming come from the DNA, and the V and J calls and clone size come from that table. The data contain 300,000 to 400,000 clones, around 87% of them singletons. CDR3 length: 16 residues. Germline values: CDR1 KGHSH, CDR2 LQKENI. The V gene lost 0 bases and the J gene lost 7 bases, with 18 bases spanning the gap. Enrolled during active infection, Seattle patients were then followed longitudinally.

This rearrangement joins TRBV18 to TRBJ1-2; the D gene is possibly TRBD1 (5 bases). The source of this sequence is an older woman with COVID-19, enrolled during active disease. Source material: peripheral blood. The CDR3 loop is CASSPPSPGWYSGYTF. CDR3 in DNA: TGTGCCAGCTCACCACCTAGTCCAGGGTGGTACTCTGGCTACACCTTC.